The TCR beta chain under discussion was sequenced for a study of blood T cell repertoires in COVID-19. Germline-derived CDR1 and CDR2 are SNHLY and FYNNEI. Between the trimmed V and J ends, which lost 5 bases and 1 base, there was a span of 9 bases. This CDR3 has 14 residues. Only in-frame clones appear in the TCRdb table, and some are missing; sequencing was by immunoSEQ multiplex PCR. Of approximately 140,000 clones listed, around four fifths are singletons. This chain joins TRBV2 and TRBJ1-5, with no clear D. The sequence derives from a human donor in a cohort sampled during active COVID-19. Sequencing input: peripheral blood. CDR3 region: CASSRTQSNQPQHF. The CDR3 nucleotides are TGTGCCAGCAGTAGGACTCAGAGCAATCAGCCCCAGCATTTT.